The 20 T cell receptor beta chains below come from one sample, sequenced in a study of cytomegalovirus exposure and HLA in healthy donors. The method was immunoSEQ multiplex PCR; TCRdb's version includes in-frame clones alone and lacks a portion of them. The sample lists about 130,000 clones, roughly 89% seen once, with around 3.3% in the top ten. The sequencing sample was made of PBMCs. These TCRs come from a man between 25 and 39 years old in good health and CMV-seronegative.

The rearrangement uses TRBV9 and TRBJ2-1, with 16 bases aligning to TRBD2. V shed 3 bases, J shed 0 bases, and the junction held 18 bases outside the gene matches. This CDR3 has 23 amino acids. Germline-derived CDR1 and CDR2 are SGDLS and YYNGEE. The CDR3 protein is CASSAPGTSGRAGLLRSYNEQFF. CDR3 nucleotides: TGTGCCAGCAGCGCACCCGGGACTAGCGGGAGGGCCGGTCTCTTACGCTCCTACAATGAGCAGTTCTTC.

The rearrangement links TRBV7-2 to TRBJ1-1; D gene ambiguous. The CDR3 covers 12 residues. Trimming removed 0 bases at V and 7 bases at J, with 6 bases between. CDR1 is SGHTA and CDR2 is FQGNSA in the germline V gene. CDR3 sequence reads: CASSLAGFEAFF. The CDR3 coding sequence is TGTGCCAGCAGCTTAGCGGGCTTTGAAGCTTTCTTT.

The chain is built from TRBV19 and TRBJ2-1; D gene ambiguous. V lost 0 bases and J lost 6, with 9 bases in between. Germline V gene lookup returns CDR1 LNHDA and CDR2 SQIVND (reference sequence). This CDR3 spans 14 amino acids. CDR3 protein: CASSIDLVSNEQFF. CDR3 nucleotides: TGTGCCAGTAGTATAGATCTGGTGAGCAATGAGCAGTTCTTC. Supplemented by reference TRBV19 and TRBJ2-1, the full variable domain reads DGGITQSPKYLFRKEGQNVTLSCEQNLNHDAMYWYRQDPGQGLRLIYYSQIVNDFQKGDIAEGYSVSREKKESFPLTVTSAQKNPTAFYLCASSIDLVSNEQFFGPGTRLTVL.

This rearrangement joins TRBV6-5 to TRBJ1-1, with 9 nucleotides matching TRBD1. The CDR3 runs to 14 residues. With V trimmed by 8 bases and J by 2 bases, 6 bases remained unmatched. The V gene's germline CDR1 is MNHEY and CDR2 SVGAGI. In nucleotides, the CDR3 is TGTGCCAGCTCGGACAGGGGCGGAAACACTGAAGCTTTCTTT. Translation gives CASSDRGGNTEAFF.

This chain joins TRBV5-6 and TRBJ2-5, with 8 nucleotides matching TRBD2. Germline CDR1 is SGHDT and CDR2 is YYEEEE. V shed 0 bases and J 2 bases; nucleotides not matched to a gene: 6. This CDR3 is built from 16 residues. The CDR3 sequence is CASSLAGTRSQETQYF. Written as DNA, the CDR3 is TGTGCCAGCAGCTTGGCCGGGACTAGGAGTCAAGAGACCCAGTACTTC.

The CDR3 is CASRDRGQETQYF. The DNA for the CDR3 is TGTGCCAGCAGGGACAGGGGGCAAGAGACCCAGTACTTC. The chain recombines TRBV6-1 with TRBJ2-5, with 10 bases identical to TRBD1. This CDR3 contains 13 residues. V was pared by 6 bases and J by 2 bases, with 0 bases of the junction left unmatched. The V gene's germline CDR1 is MNHNS and CDR2 SASEGT.

The V call is TRBV27, the J call TRBJ2-3; D gene ambiguous. The CDR3 runs 12 residues. CDR1 and CDR2 (germline): MNHEY, SMNVEV (reference sequence). V was shortened by 4 bases and J by 5 bases, with 7 bases between the two germline ends. This chain's CDR3 is CASSSAGDTQYF. CDR3 DNA: TGTGCCAGCAGTTCCGCCGGAGATACGCAGTATTTT.

This clone was seen only once. One end of the junction does not line up with germline, which may come from a read error. The chain carries TRBV29-1 and TRBJ1-1; D is undetermined. Germline lookup yields CDR1 SQVTM and CDR2 ANQGSEA. The CDR3 runs 13 residues. DNA of the CDR3: TGCAGCTTTGACATGGCCCTGAACACTGAAGCTTTCTTT. Translated: CSFDMALNTEAFF. Combining the CDR3 with reference TRBV29-1 and TRBJ1-1 gives the whole variable domain SAVISQKPSRDICQRGTSLTIQCQVDSQVTMMFWYRQQPGQSLTLIATANQGSEATYESGFVIDKFPISRPNLTFSTLTVSNMSPEDSSIYLCSFDMALNTEAFFGQGTRLTVV.

The chain employs TRBV5-6 and TRBJ2-2; D gene unclear. CDR3 length equals 12 residues. The V gene's germline CDR1 is SGHDT and CDR2 YYEEEE. Trimming took 7 bases from V and 7 from J, leaving 11 bases between them. CDR3 DNA sequence: TGTGCCAGCTATCGAGGAGACGGGGAGCTGTTTTTT. This gives the protein CASYRGDGELFF.

The J gene is TRBJ1-2, the V gene TRBV29-1; no definite D call. V shed 3 bases and J shed 3 bases, with 5 bases lying between them. The CDR3 covers 11 residues. Germline V gene sequence: CDR1 SQVTM, CDR2 ANQGSEA. Written as DNA, the CDR3 is TGCAGCGTTGACACGGACTATGGCTACACCTTC. It encodes CSVDTDYGYTF.

The chain combines TRBV5-6 with TRBJ1-1; D is unclear. Trimming pared 1 base from V and 4 bases from J, leaving 11 bases between. The CDR3 extends over 14 amino acids. Germline V gene lookup returns CDR1 SGHDT and CDR2 YYEEEE. CDR3 residues: CASSLFSGSTEAFF. CDR3 bases: TGTGCCAGCAGCTTGTTTTCTGGGAGCACTGAAGCTTTCTTT. Together with reference TRBV5-6 and TRBJ1-1, the CDR3 gives the full variable domain: DAGVTQSPTHLIKTRGQQVTLRCSPKSGHDTVSWYQQALGQGPQFIFQYYEEEERQRGNFPDRFSGHQFPNYSSELNVNALLLGDSALYLCASSLFSGSTEAFFGQGTRLTVV.

J is TRBJ2-2 and V is TRBV5-6; D is perhaps TRBD1 (5 bases). The germline CDR1 and CDR2 sequences are SGHDT and YYEEEE. The CDR3 spans 15 residues. Trimming stripped 0 bases from V and 6 bases from J, with 12 bases between. The CDR3 DNA is TGTGCCAGCAGCTTGGGGCAGGGCCTTGCCGGGGAGCTGTTTTTT. Amino acids: CASSLGQGLAGELFF.

V is TRBV19 and J is TRBJ2-7; D gene ambiguous. The CDR3 has 15 residues. Germline lookup yields CDR1 LNHDA and CDR2 SQIVND (reference sequence). With 5 bases removed from V and 0 bases from J, the gap between germline ends came to 14 bases. CDR3 amino acids: CASSADQVSSYEQYF. The CDR3 bases are TGTGCCAGTAGTGCCGATCAGGTGTCCTCCTACGAGCAGTACTTC.

The chain couples TRBV29-1 to TRBJ1-2; TRBD1 matches 8 bases. This CDR3 has 13 amino acids. Losses at the gene ends were 5 bases for V and 2 bases for J; bases not matched to a gene: 4. Germline loops: CDR1 SQVTM, CDR2 ANQGSEA. As DNA, the CDR3 is TGCAGCGTTTCCGGACAGGGAAACTATGGCTACACCTTC. Its translation: CSVSGQGNYGYTF.

This clone was recorded only once. V and J are TRBV4-1 and TRBJ1-3; possibly TRBD1 for D (6 bases). CDR1 and CDR2 (germline): MGHRA, YSYEKL. The CDR3 length is 15 residues. Trimming cost V 0 bases and J 4 bases, with 10 bases left between them. Here the CDR3 DNA reads TGCGCCAGCAGCCAAGAGGGTAGGGGGGGAAACACCATATATTTT. Encoded protein: CASSQEGRGGNTIYF.

This clone was recorded once. The rearrangement links TRBV11-3 to TRBJ2-1; 11 bases agree with TRBD2. The V gene's germline CDR1 is SGHNT and CDR2 YENEEA. The ends lost 1 base at V and 8 bases at J; junction bases unmatched: 7. CDR3 length equals 16 residues. CDR3 region: CASSLATIAGGDEQFF. The CDR3 DNA sequence: TGTGCCAGCAGCTTAGCCACGATAGCGGGGGGGGATGAGCAGTTCTTC. Combining the CDR3 with reference TRBV11-3 and TRBJ2-1 gives the whole variable domain EAGVVQSPRYKIIEKKQPVAFWCNPISGHNTLYWYLQNLGQGPELLIRYENEEAVDDSQLPKDRFSAERLKGVDSTLKIQPAELGDSAVYLCASSLATIAGGDEQFFGPGTRLTVL.

This clone showed up just a few times. V usage is TRBV19 and J usage is TRBJ1-5; maybe TRBD1 (6 bases). The CDR3 covers 14 residues. V lost 8 bases and J lost 2, with 13 bases in between. Germline CDR1 reads LNHDA; CDR2 reads SQIVND (reference sequence). The chain's CDR3 is CASEQGSGNQPQHF. Here the CDR3 DNA reads TGTGCCAGTGAACAGGGAAGTGGCAATCAGCCCCAGCATTTT. Looking up the rest from reference TRBV19 and TRBJ1-5 gives the full variable domain: DGGITQSPKYLFRKEGQNVTLSCEQNLNHDAMYWYRQDPGQGLRLIYYSQIVNDFQKGDIAEGYSVSREKKESFPLTVTSAQKNPTAFYLCASEQGSGNQPQHFGDGTRLSIL.

This clone was seen only once. The chain recombines TRBV19 with TRBJ2-7; TRBD1 aligns across 8 bases. CDR3 size: 15 residues. V gave up 8 bases and J gave up 3 bases; unmatched junction bases: 12. Germline lookup yields CDR1 LNHDA and CDR2 SQIVND (reference sequence). The chain's CDR3 is CASSTGTGDFYEQYF. Here the CDR3 DNA reads TGTGCCAGTTCCACCGGGACAGGCGATTTCTACGAGCAGTACTTC.

The V gene is TRBV19, the J gene TRBJ1-3, with D uncertain. The CDR3 spans 15 residues. Germline CDR1 LNHDA, CDR2 SQIVND (reference sequence). The germline V and J ends were trimmed by 2 bases and 0 bases, with 8 bases remaining between them. CDR3 coding DNA: TGTGCCAGTAGTATAACTATCTACTCTGGAAACACCATATATTTT. Protein: CASSITIYSGNTIYF.

The rearrangement joins TRBV13 to TRBJ2-1, with 8 bases matching TRBD2. The CDR3 consists of 16 residues. CDR1 is PRHDT and CDR2 is FYEKMQ in the germline V gene (reference sequence). V gave up 0 bases and J gave up 3 bases; unmatched junction bases: 4. Here the CDR3 reads CASSLGPGGIYNEQFF. DNA for the CDR3: TGTGCCAGCAGCTTAGGTCCGGGGGGGATCTACAATGAGCAGTTCTTC.